The entry that follows covers one T cell receptor beta chain sequence. The CDR3 consists of 14 residues. Germline CDR1 is MDHEN and CDR2 is SYDVKM. The germline V and J ends were trimmed by 6 bases and 9 bases, with 21 bases remaining between them. The data were obtained in a study of shared clonotypes between healthy human individuals. Clones were sequenced by immunoSEQ multiplex PCR, and TCRdb holds only the in-frame ones, with some missing. The table includes 470,000 or so clones, about 72% detected once. J is TRBJ2-7 and V is TRBV28; weak D call: TRBD2 (6 bases). This TCR derives from a woman between 40 and 55 years old in good health. Some clones in this sample may be carry-over from other donors' samples. The sequenced material came from PBMCs. The CDR3, as DNA: TGTGCCAGCAGAACTTCGGGACTGCTTTATCGGCAGTACTTC. It translates to CASRTSGLLYRQYF.